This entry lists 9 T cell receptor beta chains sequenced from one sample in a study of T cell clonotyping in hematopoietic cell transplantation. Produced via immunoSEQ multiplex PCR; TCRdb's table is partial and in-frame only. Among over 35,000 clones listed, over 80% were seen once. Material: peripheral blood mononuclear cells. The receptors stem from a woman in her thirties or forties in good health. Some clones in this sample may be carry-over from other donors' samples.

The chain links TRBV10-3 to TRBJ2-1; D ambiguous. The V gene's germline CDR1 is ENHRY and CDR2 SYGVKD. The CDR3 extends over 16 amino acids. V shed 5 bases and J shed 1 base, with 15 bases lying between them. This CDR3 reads CAISRLTTRSYNEQFF. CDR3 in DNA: TGTGCCATCAGTCGGCTTACTACGAGATCCTACAATGAGCAGTTCTTC.

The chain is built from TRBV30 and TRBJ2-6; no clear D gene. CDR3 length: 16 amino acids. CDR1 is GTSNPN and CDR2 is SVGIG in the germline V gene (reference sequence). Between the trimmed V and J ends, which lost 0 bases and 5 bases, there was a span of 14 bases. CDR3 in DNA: TGTGCCTGGAGTGTGCCCCGGGCTAGTTGGGCCAACGTCCTGACTTTC. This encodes CAWSVPRASWANVLTF.

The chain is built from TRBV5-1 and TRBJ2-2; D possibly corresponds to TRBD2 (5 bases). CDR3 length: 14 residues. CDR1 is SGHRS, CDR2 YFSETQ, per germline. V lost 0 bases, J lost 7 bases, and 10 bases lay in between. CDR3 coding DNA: TGCGCCAGCAGCTTGGACGGGGAAGGCGGGGAGCTGTTTTTT. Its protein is CASSLDGEGGELFF.

CDR3 loop: CASSGTMNTEAFF. The CDR3 nucleotides are TGTGCCAGTTCAGGGACCATGAACACTGAAGCTTTCTTT. The V call is TRBV19, the J call TRBJ1-1; D is perhaps TRBD1 (5 bases). Germline V lookup: CDR1 LNHDA, CDR2 SQIVND (reference sequence). The CDR3 length is 13 residues. V lost 8 bases to trimming and J lost 0 bases, with 10 bases between them. Variable domain in full (rest from reference TRBV19 and TRBJ1-1): DGGITQSPKYLFRKEGQNVTLSCEQNLNHDAMYWYRQDPGQGLRLIYYSQIVNDFQKGDIAEGYSVSREKKESFPLTVTSAQKNPTAFYLCASSGTMNTEAFFGQGTRLTVV.

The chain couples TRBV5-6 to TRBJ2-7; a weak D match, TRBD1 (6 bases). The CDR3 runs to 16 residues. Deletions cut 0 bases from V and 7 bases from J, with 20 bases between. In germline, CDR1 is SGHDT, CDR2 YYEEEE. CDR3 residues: CASSLVRDTFLWEQYF. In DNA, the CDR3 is TGTGCCAGCAGCTTGGTTCGGGACACATTCCTATGGGAGCAGTACTTC.

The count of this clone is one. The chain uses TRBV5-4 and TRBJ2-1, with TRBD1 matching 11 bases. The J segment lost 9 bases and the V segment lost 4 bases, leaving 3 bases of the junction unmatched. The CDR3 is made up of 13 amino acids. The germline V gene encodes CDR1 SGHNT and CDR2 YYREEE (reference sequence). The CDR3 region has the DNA TGTGCCAGCAGCGGTGGACAGGGGGCTGAGCAGTTCTTC. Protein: CASSGGQGAEQFF.

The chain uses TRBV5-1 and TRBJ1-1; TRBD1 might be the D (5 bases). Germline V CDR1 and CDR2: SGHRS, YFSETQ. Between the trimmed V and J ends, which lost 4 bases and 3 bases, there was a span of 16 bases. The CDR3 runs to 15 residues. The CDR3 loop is CASSGVGRGDTEAFF. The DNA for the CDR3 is TGCGCCAGCAGCGGAGTGGGGCGGGGGGACACTGAAGCTTTCTTT.

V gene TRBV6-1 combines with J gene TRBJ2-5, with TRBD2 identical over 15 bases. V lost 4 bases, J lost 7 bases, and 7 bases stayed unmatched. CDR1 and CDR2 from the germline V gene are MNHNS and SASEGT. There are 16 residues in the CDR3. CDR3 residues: CASSGGLAGGGGTQYF. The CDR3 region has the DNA TGTGCCAGCAGTGGGGGACTAGCGGGAGGAGGCGGGACCCAGTACTTC.

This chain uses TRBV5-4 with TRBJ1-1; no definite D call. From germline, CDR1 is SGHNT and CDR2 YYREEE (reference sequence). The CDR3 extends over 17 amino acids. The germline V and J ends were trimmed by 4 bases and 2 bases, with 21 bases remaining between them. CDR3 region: CASSLATGRTANTEAFF. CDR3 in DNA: TGTGCCAGCAGCCTGGCAACGGGTCGGACCGCTAACACTGAAGCTTTCTTT.